A single sample is the source of the 21 T cell receptor beta chains below, sequenced in a study of blood T cell repertoires in COVID-19. Some clones are missing from TCRdb's copy, which holds only in-frame ones; the method was immunoSEQ multiplex PCR. Of over 150,000 clones in the sample, approximately 87% are singletons; the top ten hold about 12%. Sequencing used peripheral blood. Every receptor here comes from a woman aged 65 to 85 with COVID-19, enrolled during active disease.

V usage is TRBV27 and J usage is TRBJ2-7, with 13 bases fitting TRBD2. Germline trimming cut 8 bases from V and 11 bases from J; bases unmatched to any gene: 15. Germline lookup yields CDR1 MNHEY and CDR2 SMNVEV (reference sequence). The CDR3 is made up of 15 amino acids. The CDR3 sequence: CASGLKGLAGEREYF. CDR3 DNA: TGTGCCAGCGGTCTAAAAGGACTAGCGGGAGAACGGGAGTACTTC.

The rearrangement joins TRBV29-1 to TRBJ1-2, with 7 bases matching TRBD1. J lost 8 bases, V lost 0 bases, and 6 bases had no gene match. Germline CDR1 is SQVTM and CDR2 is ANQGSEA. The CDR3 loop spans 13 amino acids. The CDR3 loop reads CSVEERGGGGYTF. The CDR3 nucleotides read TGCAGCGTTGAAGAACGAGGGGGCGGAGGCTACACCTTC.

This rearrangement joins TRBV7-9 to TRBJ2-3, with D possibly TRBD2 on 5 matching bases. The CDR3 is 14 residues long. V lost 1 base and J lost 6, with 11 bases in between. The V gene's germline CDR1 is SEHNR and CDR2 FQNEAQ (reference sequence). The CDR3 DNA sequence: TGTGCCAGCAGCTTAGGTGGGAGTGGCGATACGCAGTATTTT. Encoded protein: CASSLGGSGDTQYF. Together with reference TRBV7-9 and TRBJ2-3, the CDR3 gives the full variable domain: DTGVSQNPRHKITKRGQNVTFRCDPISEHNRLYWYRQTLGQGPEFLTYFQNEAQLEKSRLLSDRFSAERPKGSFSTLEIQRTEQGDSAMYLCASSLGGSGDTQYFGPGTRLTVL.

The table lists this clone with a count of one. V usage is TRBV7-6 and J usage is TRBJ2-3; D may be TRBD2 (5 bases). Germline V gene lookup returns CDR1 SGHVS and CDR2 FNYEAQ. V was clipped by 5 bases and J by 6 bases, with 24 bases between them. The CDR3 runs 17 residues. The CDR3 reads CASSRSRAGSFSDTQYF. The CDR3 bases are TGTGCCAGCAGCCGTTCGAGGGCAGGCAGTTTCTCCGATACGCAGTATTTT. Complete variable domain (other parts from reference TRBV7-6 and TRBJ2-3): GAGVSQSPRYKVTKRGQDVALRCDPISGHVSLYWYRQALGQGPEFLTYFNYEAQQDKSGLPNDRFSAERPEGSISTLTIQRTEQRDSAMYRCASSRSRAGSFSDTQYFGPGTRLTVL.

The chain recombines TRBV6-2 or TRBV6-3 with TRBJ2-3; 10 nucleotides align to TRBD1. This CDR3 region has 15 residues. CDR1 is MNHEY and CDR2 is SVGEGT in the germline V gene. Trimming at V came to 5 bases and at J to 2 bases, leaving 4 bases not matched to a gene. CDR3 sequence: CASSKGQGYTDTQYF. CDR3 DNA: TGTGCCAGCAGTAAGGGACAGGGGTACACAGATACGCAGTATTTT.

The V call is TRBV9, the J call TRBJ1-1; D possibly corresponds to TRBD1 (6 bases). V was cut by 4 bases and J by 1 base, with 14 bases left in between. The CDR3 extends over 15 amino acids. Germline values: CDR1 SGDLS, CDR2 YYNGEE. CDR3 sequence reads: CASSLSGEGNTEAFF. CDR3 sequence (DNA): TGTGCCAGCAGCCTATCAGGGGAGGGGAACACTGAAGCTTTCTTT. The full variable domain, with the rest looked up from reference TRBV9 and TRBJ1-1, is DSGVTQTPKHLITATGQRVTLRCSPRSGDLSVYWYQQSLDQGLQFLIQYYNGEERAKGNILERFSAQQFPDLHSELNLSSLELGDSALYFCASSLSGEGNTEAFFGQGTRLTVV.

This chain joins TRBV7-2 and TRBJ2-6; 8 nucleotides line up with TRBD1. V was pared by 1 base and J by 4 bases, with 9 bases of the junction left unmatched. CDR1 and CDR2 from the germline V gene are SGHTA and FQGNSA. The length of the CDR3 is 18 residues. For the CDR3, the DNA is TGTGCCAGCAGCTTAGTACTCCAGGGGGCTACCGGGGCCAACGTCCTGACTTTC. This encodes CASSLVLQGATGANVLTF.

The rearrangement joins TRBV5-5 to TRBJ2-7; 9 bases agree with TRBD2. Trimming cost V 4 bases and J 0 bases; bases outside gene matches: 2. The germline CDR1 and CDR2 sequences are SGHKS and YYEKEE (reference sequence). The CDR3 totals 14 residues. This CDR3 reads CASSISGSSYEQYF. Here the CDR3 DNA reads TGTGCCAGCAGCATTAGCGGGAGCTCCTACGAGCAGTACTTC.

The rearrangement uses TRBV12-3 or TRBV12-4 and TRBJ2-7, with D possibly TRBD1 on 6 matching bases. Between the trimmed V and J ends, which lost 5 bases and 10 bases, there was a span of 18 bases. The CDR3 has 13 amino acids. Here the CDR3 reads CASSNVGQMGQYF. The DNA for the CDR3 is TGTGCCAGCAGTAACGTCGGACAGATGGGTCAGTACTTC.

The CDR3, as DNA: TGTGCCAGCAGTCTGACCATAGCGGGGGGGTCCTACAATGAGCAGTTCTTC. It specifies CASSLTIAGGSYNEQFF. The V call is TRBV6-2 or TRBV6-3, the J call TRBJ2-1; 11 nucleotides match TRBD2. Germline CDR1 reads MNHEY; CDR2 reads SVGEGT. V lost 5 bases to trimming and J lost 1 base; unmatched junction nucleotides: 7. The CDR3 totals 17 residues.

V and J are TRBV19 and TRBJ1-2, with a weak D call TRBD1 (5 bases). Germline values: CDR1 LNHDA, CDR2 SQIVND (reference sequence). The CDR3 sequence is 15 residues long. Trimming cost V 6 bases and J 3 bases, with 17 bases left between them. In DNA form, the CDR3 reads TGTGCCAGTAGCTTGACAGCCTCTGTGGACTATGGCTACACCTTC. Translating gives CASSLTASVDYGYTF.

With respect to this clone: This sample also contains other DNA sequences that code for the same CDR3. CDR3 protein: CASSLNEKLFF. As DNA, the CDR3 is TGTGCCAGCAGCCTTAATGAAAAACTGTTTTTT. This chain joins TRBV6-5 and TRBJ1-4; D gene ambiguous. Trimming removed 6 bases from V and 4 bases from J, with 3 bases in between. CDR1 and CDR2 from the germline V gene are MNHEY and SVGAGI. CDR3 length: 11 residues.

The gene calls are TRBV28 and TRBJ1-2, with TRBD1 matching 9 bases. Germline loops: CDR1 MDHEN, CDR2 SYDVKM. V lost 2 bases and J lost 7; bases outside the gene matches: 5. The CDR3 sequence is 14 residues long. DNA for the CDR3: TGTGCCAGCAGTTTAGGGACAGGGATGGGTGGCTACACCTTC. This gives the protein CASSLGTGMGGYTF.

V gene TRBV6-2 or TRBV6-3 combines with J gene TRBJ2-7; D remains ambiguous. This CDR3 contains 12 residues. Germline CDR1 and CDR2: MNHEY and SVGEGT. V lost 5 bases to trimming and J lost 3 bases, with 8 bases between them. The CDR3 here is CASSRVGYEQYF. CDR3 in DNA: TGTGCCAGCAGTCGGGTAGGCTACGAGCAGTACTTC.

V and J are TRBV28 and TRBJ2-7, with D possibly TRBD2 on 6 matching bases. Trimming shortened V by 6 bases and J by 3 bases, and 21 bases separated the two germline ends. Germline CDR1 and CDR2: MDHEN and SYDVKM. This CDR3 has 16 amino acids. CDR3 residues: CASSRHFGPGGYEQYF. CDR3 DNA sequence: TGTGCCAGCAGCCGCCACTTCGGCCCCGGGGGCTACGAGCAGTACTTC.

The chain has TRBV10-3 and TRBJ1-2; 10 positions match TRBD1. This CDR3 region has 15 residues. The trim removed 5 bases at V and 6 bases at J, leaving 9 bases unmatched. Germline V CDR1 and CDR2: ENHRY, SYGVKD. CDR3 in DNA: TGTGCCATCAGTATCAAAGGGACAGGGGATGATGGCTACACCTTC. Amino acids: CAISIKGTGDDGYTF.

In its sample, this clone was seen once. The chain recombines TRBV5-1 with TRBJ1-6, with 9 bases lining up with TRBD1. Per germline, CDR1 SGHRS and CDR2 YFSETQ. This CDR3 region has 16 residues. After removal of 1 base from V and 7 bases from J, the junction contained 6 bases not matched to a gene. The CDR3 loop reads CASSLSGDRVNSPLHF. In nucleotides, the CDR3 is TGCGCCAGCAGCTTGTCGGGGGACAGGGTGAATTCACCCCTCCACTTT.

DNA for the CDR3: TGCGCCAGCAGTGAGTTTTTTAGGGGGGGTCAGCCCCAGCATTTT. Its translation: CASSEFFRGGQPQHF. The chain employs TRBV10-1 and TRBJ1-5, with D possibly matching TRBD1 (6 bases). The germline V gene has CDR1 WNHNN and CDR2 SYGVQD (reference sequence). Trimming pared 1 base from V and 6 bases from J, leaving 13 bases between. This CDR3 has 15 amino acids.

The chain employs TRBV4-2 and TRBJ2-7; 7 bases map to TRBD1. This CDR3 has 16 residues. Trimming took 2 bases from V and 1 from J; bases not matched to a gene: 8. The germline CDR1 and CDR2 sequences are LGHNA and YNFKEQ. CDR3 region: CASSQNGQARSYEQYF. DNA for the CDR3: TGTGCCAGCAGCCAAAACGGACAGGCGAGATCCTACGAGCAGTACTTC.

The chain uses TRBV28 and TRBJ2-3; tentatively, D is TRBD1 (5 bases). This CDR3 has 14 amino acids. Trimming stripped 2 bases from V and 3 bases from J, with 9 bases between. Per the germline V gene, CDR1 is MDHEN and CDR2 is SYDVKM. The chain's CDR3 is CASSLPSGTDTQYF. The DNA of the CDR3 is TGTGCCAGCAGTTTACCATCAGGGACAGATACGCAGTATTTT.

The chain recombines TRBV28 with TRBJ2-3; D may be TRBD1 (5 bases). The CDR3 runs 15 residues. From germline, CDR1 is MDHEN and CDR2 SYDVKM. Trimming pared 6 bases from V and 3 bases from J, leaving 16 bases between. The CDR3 region is CASRPQGMRTDTQYF. As DNA, the CDR3 is TGTGCCAGCAGACCCCAGGGTATGAGGACAGATACGCAGTATTTT.